A single sample is the source of the 25 T cell receptor beta chains below, sequenced in a study of blood T cell repertoires in COVID-19. Using immunoSEQ multiplex PCR, the repertoire was profiled, and TCRdb retains in-frame clones only, with some absent. The table lists approximately 70,000 clones, about 90% of them singletons. Sequenced material: peripheral blood. The receptors derive from a human donor in a cohort sampled during active COVID-19.

V gene TRBV7-8 combines with J gene TRBJ2-7; TRBD2 matches 8 bases. Trimming cost V 2 bases and J 2 bases; bases outside gene matches: 5. This CDR3 is 15 amino acids long. From germline, CDR1 is SGHVS and CDR2 FQNEAQ. The CDR3 loop reads CASSLSGGQTYEQYF. In DNA form, the CDR3 reads TGTGCCAGCAGCTTAAGCGGGGGCCAGACCTACGAGCAGTACTTC.

The chain links TRBV30 to TRBJ1-2; TRBD1 matches 8 bases. Germline CDR1 reads GTSNPN; CDR2 reads SVGIG (reference sequence). The CDR3 covers 14 residues. The V gene end was trimmed by 1 base and the J gene end by 6 bases; junction bases not matched to a gene: 7. The CDR3 sequence is CAWSAGRGQDGYTF. CDR3 nucleotide sequence: TGTGCCTGGAGTGCTGGCAGGGGGCAGGATGGCTACACCTTC.

This chain connects TRBV12-3 or TRBV12-4 to TRBJ2-7; the D is unclear. The V end was cut by 1 base, the J end by 8 bases, with 9 bases between. This CDR3 has 12 amino acids. CDR3: CASSLGTTQQYF. CDR3 DNA sequence: TGTGCCAGCAGTTTAGGAACTACACAGCAGTACTTC.

The rearrangement uses TRBV10-3 and TRBJ1-6; D not resolved. Trimming pared 4 bases from V and 5 bases from J, leaving 9 bases between. The germline CDR1 and CDR2 sequences are ENHRY and SYGVKD. This CDR3 comprises 14 residues. CDR3 DNA sequence: TGTGCCATCAGTGTGGGCAGGAATAATTCACCCCTCCACTTT. It is translated as CAISVGRNNSPLHF.

This rearrangement joins TRBV28 to TRBJ1-2; no reliable D call. V dropped 1 base and J dropped 9 bases, with 9 bases sitting between them. The germline gives CDR1 MDHEN, CDR2 SYDVKM. This CDR3 spans 12 amino acids. The CDR3 loop is CASSLSLASYTF. In DNA form, the CDR3 reads TGTGCCAGCAGTTTATCGTTGGCAAGCTACACCTTC.

The genes are TRBV4-1 and TRBJ2-7; D gene uncertain. The CDR3 totals 13 residues. V lost 3 bases to trimming and J lost 3 bases, with 9 bases between them. In germline, CDR1 is MGHRA, CDR2 YSYEKL. The CDR3: CASSHPSGYEQYF. Here the CDR3 DNA reads TGCGCCAGCAGCCACCCTTCGGGCTACGAGCAGTACTTC.

The V call is TRBV4-2, the J call TRBJ2-5; D might be TRBD1 (5 bases). The V gene lost 1 base and the J gene lost 5 bases, with 14 bases spanning the gap. The germline gives CDR1 LGHNA, CDR2 YNFKEQ. The CDR3 spans 15 residues. The CDR3 sequence: CASSQGSGIVETQYF. The CDR3 DNA is TGTGCCAGCAGCCAAGGATCAGGGATTGTGGAGACCCAGTACTTC.

J is TRBJ2-1 and V is TRBV28; 10 nucleotides align to TRBD2. This CDR3 is built from 15 residues. V lost 5 bases, J lost 8 bases, and 9 bases stayed unmatched. Germline CDR1 MDHEN, CDR2 SYDVKM. CDR3 loop: CASSTQGLASHEQFF. The DNA of the CDR3 is TGTGCCAGCAGTACGCAGGGACTAGCGTCCCATGAGCAGTTCTTC.

The chain uses TRBV23-1 and TRBJ2-7; 8 nucleotides line up with TRBD1. TRBV23-1 falls under the ORF class, with uncertain function. The CDR3 runs to 16 residues. Germline trimming cut 4 bases from V and 0 bases from J; bases unmatched to any gene: 8. The CDR3: CASSLGRTGNSYEQYF. The DNA for the CDR3 is TGCGCCAGCAGTCTAGGGAGGACAGGGAACTCCTACGAGCAGTACTTC.

The rearrangement links TRBV9 to TRBJ1-5; 8 bases align to TRBD1. After removal of 4 bases from V and 6 bases from J, the junction contained 3 bases not matched to a gene. The CDR3 length is 13 residues. The germline V gene has CDR1 SGDLS and CDR2 YYNGEE. The CDR3 coding sequence is TGTGCCAGCAGCACAGGGGGATCTCAGCCCCAGCATTTT. This encodes CASSTGGSQPQHF.

This clone has only one observation. This chain links TRBV11-2 with TRBJ2-7; D possibly corresponds to TRBD1 (5 bases). There are 17 residues in the CDR3. Germline CDR1 reads SGHAT; CDR2 reads FQNNGV. V was trimmed by 5 bases and J by 2 bases, leaving 22 bases between them. In DNA, the CDR3 is TGTGCCAGCAGCCCCCGAAGGGGTATCAGAGGACCCTACGAGCAGTACTTC. Its protein product is CASSPRRGIRGPYEQYF.

The sample holds one count of this clone. The chain joins TRBV27 to TRBJ2-7, with 8 bases matching TRBD1. Germline CDR1 MNHEY, CDR2 SMNVEV (reference sequence). CDR3 length: 15 residues. With V trimmed by 5 bases and J by 3 bases, 9 bases remained unmatched. As DNA, the CDR3 is TGTGCCAGCAGTGGACAGGGTGCGAATAACTACGAGCAGTACTTC. Encoded protein: CASSGQGANNYEQYF.

V is TRBV30 and J is TRBJ2-5, with D tentatively TRBD2 (6 bases). Germline CDR1 GTSNPN, CDR2 SVGIG (reference sequence). Trimming pared 7 bases from V and 2 bases from J, leaving 11 bases between. This CDR3 is 12 amino acids long. The CDR3 here is CAYSGGQETQYF. The CDR3 region has the DNA TGTGCCTATTCCGGGGGACAAGAGACCCAGTACTTC.

J is TRBJ1-1 and V is TRBV28, with 9 bases matching TRBD1. The CDR3 is made up of 18 amino acids. The ends lost 5 bases at V and 3 bases at J; junction bases unmatched: 16. Germline V gene data show CDR1 as MDHEN and CDR2 as SYDVKM. CDR3 amino acids: CASSPRWDRAAVDTEAFF. The CDR3 coding sequence is TGTGCCAGCAGTCCTCGTTGGGACAGGGCTGCGGTGGACACTGAAGCTTTCTTT.

This sequence joins TRBV6-4 and TRBJ1-2, with 7 bases identical to TRBD1. Trimming cost V 3 bases and J 4 bases; bases outside gene matches: 5. Germline V gene lookup returns CDR1 MRHNA and CDR2 SNTAGT. The CDR3 sequence is 14 residues long. The DNA of the CDR3 is TGTGCCAGCAGTGAACCGTGGACAGGCTATGGCTACACCTTC. It codes for CASSEPWTGYGYTF.

The V call is TRBV5-6, the J call TRBJ2-6, with TRBD1 matching 10 bases. CDR3 length: 19 amino acids. The V gene's germline CDR1 is SGHDT and CDR2 YYEEEE. The ends lost 0 bases at V and 2 bases at J; junction bases unmatched: 8. CDR3 in amino acids: CASSLALRDRGTGANVLTF. The CDR3 DNA reads as TGTGCCAGCAGCTTGGCCCTCCGGGACAGGGGAACTGGGGCCAACGTCCTGACTTTC.

This rearrangement joins TRBV11-2 to TRBJ1-3; 8 bases match TRBD1. Germline V gene sequence: CDR1 SGHAT, CDR2 FQNNGV. V was pared by 5 bases and J by 4 bases, with 10 bases of the junction left unmatched. The CDR3 is made up of 16 amino acids. The CDR3 sequence is CASSPWDRRGGNTIYF. CDR3 bases: TGTGCCAGCAGCCCGTGGGACAGGAGGGGAGGAAACACCATATATTTT.

This chain uses TRBV7-6 with TRBJ2-6, with 12 bases that match TRBD1. Looked up from germline, CDR1 is SGHVS and CDR2 is FNYEAQ. Trimming removed 5 bases from V and 0 bases from J; junction bases left unmatched: 5. The CDR3 extends over 18 amino acids. The CDR3 DNA is TGTGCCAGCAGCCCTCCGGGACAGGGGGCCTCTGGGGCCAACGTCCTGACTTTC. It specifies CASSPPGQGASGANVLTF. The variable domain in full, completed from reference TRBV7-6 and TRBJ2-6, reads GAGVSQSPRYKVTKRGQDVALRCDPISGHVSLYWYRQALGQGPEFLTYFNYEAQQDKSGLPNDRFSAERPEGSISTLTIQRTEQRDSAMYRCASSPPGQGASGANVLTFGAGSRLTVL.

The chain is built from TRBV9 and TRBJ1-2, with D tentatively TRBD1 (6 bases). The CDR3 has 13 residues. Between the trimmed V and J ends, which lost 3 bases and 7 bases, there was a span of 13 bases. Germline V gene lookup returns CDR1 SGDLS and CDR2 YYNGEE. The CDR3 region is CASSGWGQGGYTF. In DNA form, the CDR3 reads TGTGCCAGCAGCGGGTGGGGGCAGGGTGGCTACACCTTC.

The chain carries TRBV5-5 and TRBJ1-1, with a possible D match to TRBD1 (5 bases). The germline CDR1 and CDR2 sequences are SGHKS and YYEKEE (reference sequence). V lost 1 base, J lost 4 bases, and 20 bases lay in between. This CDR3 region has 17 residues. CDR3 DNA sequence: TGTGCCAGCAGCTTGAGGGTCGTAGAGGCGGGGGGCACTGAAGCTTTCTTT. It translates to CASSLRVVEAGGTEAFF.

The chain recombines TRBV11-2 with TRBJ1-1; D unclear. The CDR3 totals 14 residues. In germline, CDR1 is SGHAT, CDR2 FQNNGV. V lost 5 bases and J lost 3, with 13 bases in between. CDR3 DNA: TGTGCCAGCAGCCCCCGTGTGGGCCACACTGAAGCTTTCTTT. Amino acid sequence: CASSPRVGHTEAFF.

The rearrangement joins TRBV27 to TRBJ2-7; 8 bases are a match to TRBD1. Germline CDR1 reads MNHEY; CDR2 reads SMNVEV (reference sequence). There are 15 residues in the CDR3. With 2 bases clipped from V and 6 bases from J, the junction kept 9 bases outside the gene matches. CDR3 bases: TGTGCCAGCAGTTTAGGGAGACAGGGGAACGCCGAGCAGTACTTC. Amino acids: CASSLGRQGNAEQYF.

The chain links TRBV5-1 to TRBJ1-1; 7 nucleotides agree with TRBD1. This CDR3 region has 14 residues. Germline V gene sequence: CDR1 SGHRS, CDR2 YFSETQ. With 6 bases clipped from V and 4 bases from J, the junction kept 9 bases outside the gene matches. CDR3 region: CASMARQGGTEAFF. CDR3 nucleotides: TGCGCCAGCATGGCCAGACAGGGAGGCACTGAAGCTTTCTTT.

This rearrangement joins TRBV2 to TRBJ2-7, with no clear D. The V gene's germline CDR1 is SNHLY and CDR2 FYNNEI. This CDR3 is built from 14 residues. V lost 7 bases and J lost 3, with 16 bases in between. Here the CDR3 DNA reads TGTGCCAGCAAGCCGGGTGAGGCCGTCTACGAGCAGTACTTC. As protein: CASKPGEAVYEQYF.

The chain uses TRBV6-2 or TRBV6-3 and TRBJ2-1, with 11 bases lining up with TRBD2. Losses at the gene ends were 4 bases for V and 5 bases for J; bases not matched to a gene: 10. This CDR3 spans 17 amino acids. Per germline, CDR1 MNHEY and CDR2 SVGEGT. CDR3 nucleotide sequence: TGTGCCAGCAGTTTCCTCCGGACTAGCGGGTTACACAATGAGCAGTTCTTC. Translation gives CASSFLRTSGLHNEQFF.